This T cell receptor beta chain was sequenced during a study of Graves' ophthalmopathy and Graves' hyperthyroidism. Looking at the study overall: No ophthalmopathy within 18 months of follow-up signified stable hyperthyroidism. General study points: The majority of expanded thyroid clonotypes above 0.001 frequency also occurred in blood.

In germline, CDR1 is SNHLY, CDR2 FYNNEI. The CDR3 is made up of 14 amino acids. Trimming took 8 bases from V and 2 from J, leaving 10 bases between them. As the template, RNA transcripts were used to amplify TCR beta CDR3 regions. HTBI-primed RT-PCR formed the first round, and a multiplex PCR formed the second. TCRdb analysed the multiplex PCR reads with MiXCR anew, one entry per CDR3 protein. The table has about 1.2 million distinct CDR3 sequences, 36% seen once. Regarding this clonotype: Its specificity is not known.

This sequence was found in an adult man with Graves' hyperthyroidism. The chain uses TRBV2 and TRBJ2-6; D not certain. Sequences were obtained from peripheral blood or thyroid tissue (not recorded which). The CDR3 loop is CASSPTTGANVLTF. The CDR3 DNA reads TGTGCCAGCTCACCTACAACTGGGGCCAACGTCCTGACTTTC.